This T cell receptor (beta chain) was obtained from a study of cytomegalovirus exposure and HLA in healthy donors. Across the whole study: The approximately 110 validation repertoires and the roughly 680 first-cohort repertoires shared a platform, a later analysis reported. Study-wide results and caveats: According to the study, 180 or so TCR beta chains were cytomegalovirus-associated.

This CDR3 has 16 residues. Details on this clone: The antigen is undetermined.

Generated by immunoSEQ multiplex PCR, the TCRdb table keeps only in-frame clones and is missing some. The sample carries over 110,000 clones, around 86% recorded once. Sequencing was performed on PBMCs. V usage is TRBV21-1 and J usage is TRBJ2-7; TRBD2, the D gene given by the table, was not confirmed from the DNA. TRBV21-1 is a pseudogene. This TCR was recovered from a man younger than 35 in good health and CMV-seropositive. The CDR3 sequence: CASSNSLRRAAYEQYF. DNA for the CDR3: TGTGCCAGCAGCAATAGCTTGCGGAGAGCCGCCTACGAGCAGTACTTC.